Shown below are 25 T cell receptor beta chains from a single sample sequenced in a study of metastatic and nonmetastatic thyroid tumors. TCRdb reassembled clones from the PCR reads with MiXCR. The table shows 23,000 or so clones, with 20% occurring only once. Not a single patient had been given any form of treatment at any point before undergoing thyroid surgery. The sequenced sample was blood. These receptors were taken from a male donor with papillary thyroid cancer or a benign thyroid nodule (not recorded which). Some clones in this sample may be carry-over from other donors' samples.

This clone was picked up many times. This CDR3 reads CASSLGLRQTSYF. As DNA, the CDR3 is TGTGCCAGCAGTTTAGGCCTTAGACAGACATCGTACTTC. This chain connects TRBV12-3 or TRBV12-4 to TRBJ2-5; D perhaps matches TRBD1 (5 bases). The CDR3 sequence is 13 residues long. Trimming removed 1 base from V and 13 bases from J, with 16 bases in between.

This clone was observed many times. The rearrangement uses TRBV19 and TRBJ2-1; D may match TRBD1 or TRBD2 (5 bases each). Germline V gives CDR1 LNHDA, CDR2 SQIVND (reference sequence). The CDR3 is 15 amino acids. V gave up 2 bases and J gave up 4 bases, with 12 bases separating them. The CDR3 DNA follows: TGTGCCAGTAGTATAAAGGGATGGGGGTACAATGAGCAGTTCTTC. This sequence encodes CASSIKGWGYNEQFF.

In its sample, this clone was seen many times. The J gene is TRBJ1-2, the V gene TRBV7-2; TRBD1 matches 7 bases. Germline V gene data show CDR1 as SGHTA and CDR2 as FQGNSA. V shed 1 base, J shed 4 bases, and the junction held 3 bases outside the gene matches. The CDR3 has 14 residues. CDR3 protein: CASSLGQGPYGYTF. The CDR3 coding sequence is TGTGCCAGCAGCTTAGGACAGGGCCCCTATGGCTACACCTTC.

The chain employs TRBV3-1 and TRBJ1-2; 7 positions agree with TRBD1. This CDR3 region has 13 residues. Germline V CDR1 and CDR2: LGHDT, YNNKEL (reference sequence). The V segment lost 5 bases and the J segment 8 bases; nucleotides outside the gene matches: 8. Written as DNA, the CDR3 is TGTGCCAGCAGCTCGTTAGGACAGGAAGGCTACACCTTC. Protein product: CASSSLGQEGYTF. Full variable domain (rest looked up from reference TRBV3-1 and TRBJ1-2): DTAVSQTPKYLVTQMGNDKSIKCEQNLGHDTMYWYKQDSKKFLKIMFSYNNKELIINETVPNRFSPKSPDKAHLNLHINSLELGDSAVYFCASSSLGQEGYTFGSGTRLTVV.

The rearrangement uses TRBV5-5 and TRBJ1-5, with 9 bases aligning to TRBD1. The CDR3 extends over 15 amino acids. In germline, CDR1 is SGHKS, CDR2 YYEKEE (reference sequence). DNA of the CDR3: TGTGCTAGCCAGCTCGGACAGGGGATTTACCAGCCCCAGCATTTT. Its translation is CASQLGQGIYQPQHF.

The sample holds many counts of this clone. The genes are TRBV18 and TRBJ1-4; a weak D match, TRBD1 (5 bases). CDR3 length equals 13 residues. The V and J ends lost 3 bases and 6 bases respectively, with 8 bases between them. Germline-derived CDR1 and CDR2 are KGHSH and LQKENI. The CDR3 protein is CASSPGQDEKLFF. The DNA for the CDR3 is TGTGCCAGCTCACCGGGGCAGGATGAAAAACTGTTTTTT. The full variable domain, in which reference TRBV18 and TRBJ1-4 provide the parts outside the CDR3, is NAGVMQNPRHLVRRRGQEARLRCSPMKGHSHVYWYRQLPEEGLKFMVYLQKENIIDESGMPKERFSAEFPKEGPSILRIQQVVRGDSAAYFCASSPGQDEKLFFGSGTQLSVL.

This clone showed up many times. The V call is TRBV2, the J call TRBJ2-7; D might be TRBD1 or TRBD2, each matching 6 bases. The V end lost 6 bases, the J end lost 5 bases, and 14 bases lay between the germline ends. The CDR3 runs 13 residues. Germline V CDR1 and CDR2: SNHLY, FYNNEI. This chain's CDR3 is CASSPRGQHEQYF. CDR3 DNA: TGTGCCAGCAGCCCACGGGGGCAGCACGAGCAGTACTTC.

This clone was recorded once. V is TRBV7-8 and J is TRBJ2-1; D might be TRBD2 (6 bases). The V and J ends lost 2 bases and 1 base respectively, with 15 bases between them. The CDR3 contains 17 residues. Germline V gives CDR1 SGHVS, CDR2 FQNEAQ. In DNA, the CDR3 is TGTGCCAGCAGCTTACAGAGACTAGTCTATTCCTACAATGAGCAGTTCTTC. As protein: CASSLQRLVYSYNEQFF. Full variable domain (rest looked up from reference TRBV7-8 and TRBJ2-1): GAGVSQSPRYKVAKRGQDVALRCDPISGHVSLFWYQQALGQGPEFLTYFQNEAQLDKSGLPSDRFFAERPEGSVSTLKIQRTQQEDSAVYLCASSLQRLVYSYNEQFFGPGTRLTVL.

This clone was seen a few times. CDR3 loop: CASILEPPYEQYF. The DNA of the CDR3 is TGTGCCAGCATCCTGGAGCCGCCCTACGAGCAGTACTTC. This chain joins TRBV27 and TRBJ2-7; no clear D gene. Between the trimmed V and J ends, which lost 7 bases and 2 bases, there was a span of 12 bases. CDR1 is MNHEY and CDR2 is SMNVEV in the germline V gene (reference sequence). CDR3 length: 13 residues.

This clone appeared many times. The chain uses TRBV9 and TRBJ2-6; the D is unclear. CDR1 is SGDLS, CDR2 YYNGEE, per germline. This CDR3 has 18 amino acids. V shed 4 bases and J shed 0 bases, with 17 bases lying between them. The CDR3 DNA sequence: TGTGCCAGCAGCCTGAGTTTGAGGAAGGACTCTGGGGCCAACGTCCTGACTTTC. Translating gives CASSLSLRKDSGANVLTF. The entire variable domain, with the rest obtained from reference TRBV9 and TRBJ2-6, is as follows: DSGVTQTPKHLITATGQRVTLRCSPRSGDLSVYWYQQSLDQGLQFLIQYYNGEERAKGNILERFSAQQFPDLHSELNLSSLELGDSALYFCASSLSLRKDSGANVLTFGAGSRLTVL.

At least ten counts were recorded for this clone. The chain uses TRBV28 and TRBJ1-6; 9 nucleotides agree with TRBD1. This CDR3 has 15 amino acids. V lost 7 bases and J lost 5; bases outside the gene matches: 6. The germline V gene has CDR1 MDHEN and CDR2 SYDVKM. CDR3 amino acids: CASTGTGRNNSPLHF. For the CDR3, the DNA is TGTGCCAGCACCGGGACAGGGAGGAATAATTCACCCCTCCACTTT. Combining the CDR3 with reference TRBV28 and TRBJ1-6 gives the whole variable domain DVKVTQSSRYLVKRTGEKVFLECVQDMDHENMFWYRQDPGLGLRLIYFSYDVKMKEKGDIPEGYSVSREKKERFSLILESASTNQTSMYLCASTGTGRNNSPLHFGNGTRLTVT.

This clone was detected many times. The chain combines TRBV18 with TRBJ2-5, with D perhaps matching TRBD1 (5 bases). The CDR3 totals 13 residues. The ends were cut back, 5 bases at V and 2 bases at J, with 9 bases in the middle. The germline V gene has CDR1 KGHSH and CDR2 LQKENI. The chain's CDR3 is CASSRGRQETQYF. In nucleotides, the CDR3 is TGTGCCAGCTCAAGGGGCCGGCAAGAGACCCAGTACTTC.

This clone counts as medium-sized. This chain links TRBV20-1 with TRBJ2-7, with D uncertain. This CDR3 contains 16 residues. V lost 1 base to trimming and J lost 3 bases, with 19 bases between them. Germline lookup yields CDR1 DFQATT and CDR2 SNEGSKA (reference sequence). CDR3 protein: CSARGEEGSDYYEQYF. The CDR3 DNA reads as TGCAGTGCTAGAGGAGAAGAAGGGTCGGATTACTACGAGCAGTACTTC.

The table lists this clone with many counts. The chain is built from TRBV20-1 and TRBJ1-5; unclear D gene. The CDR3 is made up of 11 amino acids. Germline V lookup: CDR1 DFQATT, CDR2 SNEGSKA (reference sequence). Trimming removed 0 bases at V and 15 bases at J, with 12 bases between. The CDR3 coding sequence is TGCAGTGCTAGAGAAACAGATCAAGGGCATTTT. Translated: CSARETDQGHF.

The table lists this clone with many counts. A much larger clone is a single base away; this may be a read error. The same CDR3 is also encoded by other DNA sequences in this sample. The chain carries TRBV14 and TRBJ1-2, with D possibly TRBD1 on 5 matching bases. With 3 bases removed from V and 2 bases from J, the gap between germline ends came to 13 bases. This CDR3 is 15 amino acids long. The germline V gene encodes CDR1 SGHDN and CDR2 FVKESK. DNA of the CDR3: TGTGCCAGCAGCCAGCAGGGTTTAAGGAACTATGGCTACACCTTC. Protein product: CASSQQGLRNYGYTF.

In this sample, this clone turned up many times. J is TRBJ2-5 and V is TRBV4-2, with 7 bases fitting TRBD2. Looked up from germline, CDR1 is LGHNA and CDR2 is YNFKEQ. V dropped 0 bases and J dropped 4; count of bases not matched to a gene: 8. This CDR3 region has 16 residues. The DNA of the CDR3 is TGTGCCAGCAGCCAAGATGGGGCGGGAGCCCCAGAGACCCAGTACTTC. Protein product: CASSQDGAGAPETQYF.

This clone has more than one count but fewer than ten. The chain has TRBV28 and TRBJ2-3, with D perhaps matching TRBD1 or TRBD2 (5 bases each). With 6 bases removed from V and 0 bases from J, the gap between germline ends came to 13 bases. The germline CDR1 and CDR2 sequences are MDHEN and SYDVKM. The length of the CDR3 is 15 residues. CDR3 residues: CASSLRDVSTDTQYF. In nucleotides, the CDR3 is TGTGCCAGCAGCCTACGGGACGTTAGCACAGATACGCAGTATTTT. The full variable domain, its missing parts supplied by reference TRBV28 and TRBJ2-3, is DVKVTQSSRYLVKRTGEKVFLECVQDMDHENMFWYRQDPGLGLRLIYFSYDVKMKEKGDIPEGYSVSREKKERFSLILESASTNQTSMYLCASSLRDVSTDTQYFGPGTRLTVL.

This clone was seen ten or more times. This chain connects TRBV10-1 to TRBJ2-2; D is unresolved. CDR1 is WNHNN, CDR2 SYGVQD, per germline (reference sequence). The CDR3 runs 16 residues. The V end was cut by 8 bases, the J end by 6 bases, with 22 bases between. The CDR3: CASGSTGSIPPGELFF. In DNA, the CDR3 is TGCGCCAGCGGTTCTACCGGGTCAATCCCCCCCGGGGAGCTGTTTTTT.

This clone came up many times. V is TRBV6-1 and J is TRBJ2-1; 9 positions match TRBD2. V lost 6 bases, J lost 4 bases, and 7 bases stayed unmatched. This CDR3 is 15 amino acids long. CDR1 and CDR2 (germline): MNHNS, SASEGT. DNA for the CDR3: TGTGCCAGCAGGCTAGCGGGACGGGGATACAATGAGCAGTTCTTC. Translating it yields CASRLAGRGYNEQFF.

As for this clone: A much larger clone lies one base from this, so it may be a read error. The same CDR3 can be traced to other DNA sequences in this sample. The chain links TRBV20-1 to TRBJ1-1; D not certain. CDR3 length: 13 amino acids. V was cut by 5 bases and J by 5 bases, with 15 bases left in between. Germline V CDR1 and CDR2: DFQATT, SNEGSKA (reference sequence). The CDR3 reads CSAGPTFGTEAFF. The CDR3 DNA follows: TGCAGTGCTGGTCCCACCTTTGGGACTGAAGCTTTCTTT.

This clone occurred a few times. The genes are TRBV19 and TRBJ2-7; D remains ambiguous. In germline, CDR1 is LNHDA, CDR2 SQIVND (reference sequence). The CDR3 contains 12 residues. With 1 base removed from V and 9 bases from J, the gap between germline ends came to 10 bases. The CDR3 DNA sequence: TGTGCCAGTAGTATAGGAGGCCACGCGCAGTACTTC. Translation gives CASSIGGHAQYF.

This clone was recorded at least ten times. The gene calls are TRBV30 and TRBJ1-1; D is unresolved. The CDR3 runs 11 residues. In germline, CDR1 is GTSNPN, CDR2 SVGIG (reference sequence). V was pared by 1 base and J by 3 bases, with 3 bases between. CDR3 sequence (DNA): TGTGCCTGGAGTGGGTACACTGAAGCTTTCTTT. Translated, it gives CAWSGYTEAFF. Supplemented by reference TRBV30 and TRBJ1-1, the full variable domain reads SQTIHQWPATLVQPVGSPLSLECTVEGTSNPNLYWYRQAAGRGLQLLFYSVGIGQISSEVPQNLSASRPQDRQFILSSKKLLLSDSGFYLCAWSGYTEAFFGQGTRLTVV.

This clone was detected many times. It may be a read error: a sequence one base away is much more abundant. For the CDR3, the DNA is TGTGCCAGCAGCGTTTTATCGATGGCTGGAAGCACCATATATTTT. Protein sequence: CASSVLSMAGSTIYF. The chain is built from TRBV9 and TRBJ1-3; D unresolved. This CDR3 is 15 amino acids long. Germline V CDR1 and CDR2: SGDLS, YYNGEE. The full variable domain, completed using reference TRBV9 and TRBJ1-3, is DSGVTQTPKHLITATGQRVTLRCSPRSGDLSVYWYQQSLDQGLQFLIQYYNGEERAKGNILERFSAQQFPDLHSELNLSSLELGDSALYFCASSVLSMAGSTIYFGEGSWLTVV.

This rearrangement joins TRBV6-2 or TRBV6-3 to TRBJ2-7; no reliable D call. Trimming shortened V by 2 bases and J by 4 bases, and 3 bases separated the two germline ends. Germline V lookup: CDR1 MNHEY, CDR2 SVGEGT. This CDR3 has 11 residues. The CDR3: CASSYAYEQYF. The CDR3 DNA is TGTGCCAGCAGTTACGCGTACGAGCAGTACTTC.

This clone is labeled medium-sized (0.01 to 0.1%). The chain carries TRBV6-2 or TRBV6-3 and TRBJ2-1, with unresolved D. Deletions cut 1 base from V and 7 bases from J, with 5 bases between. Germline loops: CDR1 MNHEY, CDR2 SVGEGT. CDR3 length: 12 residues. CDR3 region: CASSYLGNEQFF. DNA for the CDR3: TGTGCCAGCAGTTACTTGGGGAATGAGCAGTTCTTC.